This T cell receptor (beta chain) is drawn from a study of molecular identifiers for immune sequencing clone quantification. Trimming stripped 5 bases from V and 11 bases from J, with 19 bases between. CDR3 length: 15 residues. The germline CDR1 and CDR2 sequences are SEHNR and FQNEAQ (reference sequence). Previously described methods with listed TCR primers produced the bulk TCR libraries. Each CDR3 protein is one row after TCRdb ran MiXCR on the PCR reads. The sample yields 60,000 to 80,000 distinct CDR3 sequences, less than 20% seen once. This clonotype was counted a few times. The chain recombines TRBV7-9 with TRBJ1-6; D may be TRBD1 (6 bases). Sequenced sample: naive CD8+ T cells from blood, with Jurkat cell RNA spiked in. Subset: FACS-sorted CD8+CD4-CCR7+CD45RA+ naive T cells. The receptor comes from a human donor in good health. Some libraries in this study had Jurkat cell RNA spiked in. The CDR3 DNA reads TGTGCCAGCAGCCCTGTGTGGGGGGCCCCACCACCCCTCCACTTT. Residues: CASSPVWGAPPPLHF.